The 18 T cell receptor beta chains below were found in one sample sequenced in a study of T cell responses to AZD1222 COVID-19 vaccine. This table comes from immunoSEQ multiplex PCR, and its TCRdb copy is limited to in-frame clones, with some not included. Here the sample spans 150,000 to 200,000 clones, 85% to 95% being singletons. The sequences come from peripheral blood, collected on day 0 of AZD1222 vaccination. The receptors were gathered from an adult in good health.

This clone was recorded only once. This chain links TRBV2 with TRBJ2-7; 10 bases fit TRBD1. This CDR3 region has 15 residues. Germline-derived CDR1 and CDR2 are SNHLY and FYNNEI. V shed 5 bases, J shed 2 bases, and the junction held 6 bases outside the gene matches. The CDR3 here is CASSFTGTGAYEQYF. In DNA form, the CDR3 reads TGTGCCAGCAGTTTTACCGGGACAGGGGCCTACGAGCAGTACTTC.

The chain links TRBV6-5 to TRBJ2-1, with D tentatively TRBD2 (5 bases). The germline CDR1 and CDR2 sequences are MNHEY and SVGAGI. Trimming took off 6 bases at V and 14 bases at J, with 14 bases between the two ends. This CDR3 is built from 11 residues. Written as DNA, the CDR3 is TGTGCCAGCAGGGACTGGGAAGGCGAGTTCTTC. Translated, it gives CASRDWEGEFF.

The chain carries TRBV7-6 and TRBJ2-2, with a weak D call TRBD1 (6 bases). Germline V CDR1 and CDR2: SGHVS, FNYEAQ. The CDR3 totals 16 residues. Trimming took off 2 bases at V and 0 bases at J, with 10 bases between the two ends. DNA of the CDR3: TGTGCCAGCAGCTTAAGCACAGGGACGAACACCGGGGAGCTGTTTTTT. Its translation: CASSLSTGTNTGELFF.

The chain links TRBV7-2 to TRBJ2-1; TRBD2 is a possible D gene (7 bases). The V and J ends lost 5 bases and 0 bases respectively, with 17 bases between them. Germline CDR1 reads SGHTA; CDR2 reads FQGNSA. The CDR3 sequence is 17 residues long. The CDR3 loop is CASSLGGAGSSYNEQFF. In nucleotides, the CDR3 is TGTGCCAGCAGCCTTGGGGGGGCGGGGAGCTCCTACAATGAGCAGTTCTTC.

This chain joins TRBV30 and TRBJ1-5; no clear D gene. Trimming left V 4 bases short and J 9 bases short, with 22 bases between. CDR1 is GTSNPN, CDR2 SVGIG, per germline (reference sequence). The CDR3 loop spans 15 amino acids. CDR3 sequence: CAWKSKSVEVRPQHF. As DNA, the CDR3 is TGTGCCTGGAAGAGCAAGAGTGTGGAGGTGAGGCCCCAGCATTTT.

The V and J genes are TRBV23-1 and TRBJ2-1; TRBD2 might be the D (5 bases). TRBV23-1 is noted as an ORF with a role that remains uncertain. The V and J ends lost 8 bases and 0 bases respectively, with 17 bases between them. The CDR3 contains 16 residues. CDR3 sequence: CASRRGSGSSYNEQFF. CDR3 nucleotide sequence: TGCGCCAGCCGCCGTGGGAGCGGTAGCTCCTACAATGAGCAGTTCTTC.

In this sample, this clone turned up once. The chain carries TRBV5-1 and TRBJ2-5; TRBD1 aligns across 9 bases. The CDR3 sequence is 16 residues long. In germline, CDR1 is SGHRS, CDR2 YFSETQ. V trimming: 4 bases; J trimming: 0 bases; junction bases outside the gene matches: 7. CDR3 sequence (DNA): TGCGCCAGCAGCCCGGGGACAGGGCTGTACCAAGAGACCCAGTACTTC. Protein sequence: CASSPGTGLYQETQYF.

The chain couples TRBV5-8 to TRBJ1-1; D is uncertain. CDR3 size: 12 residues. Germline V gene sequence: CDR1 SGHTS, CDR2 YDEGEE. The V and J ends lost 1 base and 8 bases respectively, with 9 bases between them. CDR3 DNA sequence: TGTGCCAGCAGCTTGTTCACCCCGGAAGCTTTCTTT. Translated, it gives CASSLFTPEAFF.

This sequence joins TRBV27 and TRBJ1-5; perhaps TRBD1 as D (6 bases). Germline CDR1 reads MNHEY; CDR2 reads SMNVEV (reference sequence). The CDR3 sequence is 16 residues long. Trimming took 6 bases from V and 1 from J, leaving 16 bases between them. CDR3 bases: TGTGCCAGCAGACCTGCGACAGGATGGAGCAATCAGCCCCAGCATTTT. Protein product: CASRPATGWSNQPQHF.

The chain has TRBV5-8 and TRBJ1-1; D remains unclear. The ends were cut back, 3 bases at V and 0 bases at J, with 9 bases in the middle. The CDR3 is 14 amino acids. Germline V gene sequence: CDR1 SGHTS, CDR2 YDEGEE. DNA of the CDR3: TGTGCCAGCAGCTCCGGACTGGTGAACACTGAAGCTTTCTTT. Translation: CASSSGLVNTEAFF.

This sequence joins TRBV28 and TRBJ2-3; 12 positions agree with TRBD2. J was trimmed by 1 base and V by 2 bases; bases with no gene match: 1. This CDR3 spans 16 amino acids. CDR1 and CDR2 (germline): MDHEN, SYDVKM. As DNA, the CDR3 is TGTGCCAGCAGTTTAACTAGCGGGGGGCGCACAGATACGCAGTATTTT. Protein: CASSLTSGGRTDTQYF.

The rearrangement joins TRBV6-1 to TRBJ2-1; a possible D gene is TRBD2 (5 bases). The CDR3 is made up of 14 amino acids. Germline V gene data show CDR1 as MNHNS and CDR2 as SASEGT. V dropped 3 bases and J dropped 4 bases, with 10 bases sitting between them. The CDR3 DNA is TGTGCCAGCAGTGACGGGGTTATGTACAATGAGCAGTTCTTC. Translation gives CASSDGVMYNEQFF.

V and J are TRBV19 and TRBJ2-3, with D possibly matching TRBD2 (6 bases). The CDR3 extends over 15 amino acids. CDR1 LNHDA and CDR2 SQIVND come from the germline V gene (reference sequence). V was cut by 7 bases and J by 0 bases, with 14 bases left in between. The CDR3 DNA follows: TGTGCCAGTACTCCCCCGGGGGTTAGCACAGATACGCAGTATTTT. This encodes CASTPPGVSTDTQYF.

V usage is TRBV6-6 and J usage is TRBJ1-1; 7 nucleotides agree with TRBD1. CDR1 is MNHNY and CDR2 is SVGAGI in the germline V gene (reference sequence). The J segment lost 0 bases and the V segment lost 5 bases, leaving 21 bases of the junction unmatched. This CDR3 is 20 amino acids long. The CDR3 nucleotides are TGTGCCAGCAGTCGAGGGGGGTTTCCGGGACAGAGACCCATGAACACTGAAGCTTTCTTT. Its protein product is CASSRGGFPGQRPMNTEAFF.

The CDR3 sequence: CASSLAGRVVEQFF. CDR3 nucleotide sequence: TGTGCCAGCAGCTTAGCAGGCAGGGTGGTTGAGCAGTTCTTC. This chain uses TRBV7-2 with TRBJ2-1; possible D gene TRBD1, 5 bases. Germline assignment: CDR1 SGHTA and CDR2 FQGNSA. The CDR3 covers 14 residues. V lost 0 bases, J lost 9 bases, and 12 bases lay in between.

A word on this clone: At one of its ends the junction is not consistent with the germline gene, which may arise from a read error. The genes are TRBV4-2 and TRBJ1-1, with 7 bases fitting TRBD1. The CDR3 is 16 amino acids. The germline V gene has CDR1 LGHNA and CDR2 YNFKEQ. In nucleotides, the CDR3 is TGTGCCAGCAGCCAAGATTGGACAGGACAGGAGAGCGTACCGATCTTT. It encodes CASSQDWTGQESVPIF.

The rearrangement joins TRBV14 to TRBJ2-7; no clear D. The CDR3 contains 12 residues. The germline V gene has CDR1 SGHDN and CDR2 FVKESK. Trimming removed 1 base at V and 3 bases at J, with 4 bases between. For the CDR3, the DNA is TGTGCCAGCAGCCAAGCTTACTACGAGCAGTACTTC. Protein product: CASSQAYYEQYF.

CDR3 sequence (DNA): TGCGCCAGCAGCCCATACTCCCGACGGGCAGTAGGCGTGAACACTGAAGCTTTCTTT. Protein sequence: CASSPYSRRAVGVNTEAFF. The V call is TRBV23-1, the J call TRBJ1-1; D unclear. TRBV23-1 falls under the ORF class, with uncertain function. V lost 6 bases and J 0 bases, leaving 26 bases between the germline ends. This CDR3 is 19 amino acids long.